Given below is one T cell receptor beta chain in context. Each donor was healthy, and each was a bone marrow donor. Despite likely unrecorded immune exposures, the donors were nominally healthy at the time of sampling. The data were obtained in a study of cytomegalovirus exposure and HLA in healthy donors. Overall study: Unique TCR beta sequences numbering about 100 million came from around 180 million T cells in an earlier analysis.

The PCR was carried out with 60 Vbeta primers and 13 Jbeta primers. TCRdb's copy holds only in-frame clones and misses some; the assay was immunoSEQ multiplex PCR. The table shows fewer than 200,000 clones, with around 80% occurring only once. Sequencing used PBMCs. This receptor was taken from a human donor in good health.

The chain's CDR3 is CASKTGINTGELFF. The DNA for the CDR3 is TGTGCCAGCAAAACCGGGATCAACACCGGGGAGCTGTTTTTT. This sequence joins TRBV6-1 and TRBJ2-2; D might be TRBD2 (5 bases). The CDR3 sequence is 14 residues long. The germline gives CDR1 MNHNS, CDR2 SASEGT. Trimming cost V 7 bases and J 2 bases, with 11 bases left between them.